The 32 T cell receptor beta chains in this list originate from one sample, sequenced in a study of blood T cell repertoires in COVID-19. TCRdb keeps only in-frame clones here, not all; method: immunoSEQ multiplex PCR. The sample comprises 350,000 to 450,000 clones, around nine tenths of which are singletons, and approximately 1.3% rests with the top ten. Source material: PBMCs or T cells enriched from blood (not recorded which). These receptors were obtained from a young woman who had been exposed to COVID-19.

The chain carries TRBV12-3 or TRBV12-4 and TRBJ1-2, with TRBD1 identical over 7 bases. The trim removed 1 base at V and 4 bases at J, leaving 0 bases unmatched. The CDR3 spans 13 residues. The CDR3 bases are TGTGCCAGCAGTTTAGGGACAGGCTATGGCTACACCTTC. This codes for CASSLGTGYGYTF.

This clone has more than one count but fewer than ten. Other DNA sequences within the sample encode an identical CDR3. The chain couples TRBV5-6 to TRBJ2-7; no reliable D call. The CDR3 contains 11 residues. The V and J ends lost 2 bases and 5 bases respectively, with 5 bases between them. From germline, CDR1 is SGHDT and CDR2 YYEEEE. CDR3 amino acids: CASSLADEQYF. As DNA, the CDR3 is TGTGCCAGCAGCTTAGCCGACGAGCAGTACTTC.

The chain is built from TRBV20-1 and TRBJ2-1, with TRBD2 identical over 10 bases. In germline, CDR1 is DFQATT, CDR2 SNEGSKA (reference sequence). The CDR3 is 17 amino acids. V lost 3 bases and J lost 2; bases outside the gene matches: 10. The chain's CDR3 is CSASDLAGVGPYNEQFF. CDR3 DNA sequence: TGCAGTGCTAGTGACCTAGCGGGAGTAGGCCCCTACAATGAGCAGTTCTTC.

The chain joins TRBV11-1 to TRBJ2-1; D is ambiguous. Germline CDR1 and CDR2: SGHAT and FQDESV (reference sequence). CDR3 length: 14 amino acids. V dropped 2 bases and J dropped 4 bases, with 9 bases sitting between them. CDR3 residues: CASSLSDAYNEQFF. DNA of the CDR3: TGTGCCAGCAGCTTAAGCGATGCGTACAATGAGCAGTTCTTC.

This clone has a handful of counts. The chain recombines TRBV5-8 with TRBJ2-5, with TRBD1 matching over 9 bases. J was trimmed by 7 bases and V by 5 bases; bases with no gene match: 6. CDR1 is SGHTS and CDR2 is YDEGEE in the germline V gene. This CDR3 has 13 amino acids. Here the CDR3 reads CASSFPDRGTQYF. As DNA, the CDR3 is TGTGCCAGCAGTTTCCCGGACAGGGGGACCCAGTACTTC.

This CDR3 reads CASSWGQGLSYTF. As DNA, the CDR3 is TGTGCCAGCAGCTGGGGACAGGGGTTGTCCTACACCTTC. The J gene is TRBJ1-2, the V gene TRBV7-2, with 10 bases fitting TRBD1. Germline CDR1 and CDR2: SGHTA and FQGNSA. The CDR3 spans 13 residues. Germline trimming cut 4 bases from V and 10 bases from J; bases unmatched to any gene: 6.

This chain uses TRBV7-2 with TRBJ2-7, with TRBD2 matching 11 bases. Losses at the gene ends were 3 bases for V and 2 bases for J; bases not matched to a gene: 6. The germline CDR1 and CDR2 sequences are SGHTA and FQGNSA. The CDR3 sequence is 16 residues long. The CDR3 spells CASSFSLAGAPYEQYF. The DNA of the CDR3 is TGTGCCAGCAGCTTCTCACTAGCGGGAGCCCCCTACGAGCAGTACTTC.

This chain's CDR3 is CASKFSTEAFF. CDR3 nucleotides: TGTGCCAGCAAGTTTAGCACTGAAGCTTTCTTT. V and J are TRBV28 and TRBJ1-1; no definite D call. Trimming cost V 7 bases and J 4 bases, with 7 bases left between them. In germline, CDR1 is MDHEN, CDR2 SYDVKM. The CDR3 extends over 11 amino acids.

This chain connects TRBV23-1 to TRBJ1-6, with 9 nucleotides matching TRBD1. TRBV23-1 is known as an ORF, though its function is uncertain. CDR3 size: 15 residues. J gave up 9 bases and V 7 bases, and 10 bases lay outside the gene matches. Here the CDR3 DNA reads TGCGCCAGCAACACAATACAGGGGGCGGGTTCACCCCTCCACTTT. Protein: CASNTIQGAGSPLHF.

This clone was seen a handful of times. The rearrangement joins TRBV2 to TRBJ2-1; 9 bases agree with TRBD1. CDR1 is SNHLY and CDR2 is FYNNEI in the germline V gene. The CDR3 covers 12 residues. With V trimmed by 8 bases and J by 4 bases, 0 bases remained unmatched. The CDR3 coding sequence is TGTGCCAGCGGACAGGGGTACAATGAGCAGTTCTTC. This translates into CASGQGYNEQFF.

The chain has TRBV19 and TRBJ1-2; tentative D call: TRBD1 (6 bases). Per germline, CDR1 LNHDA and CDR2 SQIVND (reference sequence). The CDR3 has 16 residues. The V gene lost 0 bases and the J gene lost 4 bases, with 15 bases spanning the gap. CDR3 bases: TGTGCCAGTAGTATAGAAGGACAGAACTTCCTCTATGGCTACACCTTC. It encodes CASSIEGQNFLYGYTF.

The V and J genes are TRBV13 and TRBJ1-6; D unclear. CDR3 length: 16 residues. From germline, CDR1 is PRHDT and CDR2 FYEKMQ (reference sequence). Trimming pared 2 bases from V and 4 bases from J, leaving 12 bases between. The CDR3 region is CASSLNSGRYNSPLHF. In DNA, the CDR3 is TGTGCCAGCAGCTTAAACTCAGGCCGGTATAATTCACCCCTCCACTTT.

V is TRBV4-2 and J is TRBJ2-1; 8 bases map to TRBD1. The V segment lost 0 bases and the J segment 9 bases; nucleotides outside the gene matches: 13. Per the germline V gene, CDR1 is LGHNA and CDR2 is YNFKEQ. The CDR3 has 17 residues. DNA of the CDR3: TGTGCCAGCAGCCAAGATCTAGGGGACAGGTTTTTAGGTGAGCAGTTCTTC. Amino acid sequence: CASSQDLGDRFLGEQFF.

CDR3 bases: TGTGCCAGCAGTGACCCCGACAGGGAGGACACTGAAGCTTTCTTT. Translation: CASSDPDREDTEAFF. J is TRBJ1-1 and V is TRBV6-4; TRBD1 aligns across 7 bases. The CDR3 runs to 15 residues. With V trimmed by 2 bases and J by 3 bases, 6 bases remained unmatched. Germline values: CDR1 MRHNA, CDR2 SNTAGT.

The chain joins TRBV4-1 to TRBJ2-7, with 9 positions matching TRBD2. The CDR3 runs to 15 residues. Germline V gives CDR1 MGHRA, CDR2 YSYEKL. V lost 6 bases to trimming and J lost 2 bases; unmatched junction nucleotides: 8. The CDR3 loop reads CASRIRLAETYEQYF. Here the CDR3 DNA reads TGCGCCAGCAGAATTAGACTAGCGGAGACCTACGAGCAGTACTTC.

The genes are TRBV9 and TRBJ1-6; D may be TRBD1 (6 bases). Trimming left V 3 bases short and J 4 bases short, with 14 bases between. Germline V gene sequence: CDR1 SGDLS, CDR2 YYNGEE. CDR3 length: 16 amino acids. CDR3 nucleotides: TGTGCCAGCAGCGAGGGGGGAGGGCCGTATAATTCACCCCTCCACTTT. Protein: CASSEGGGPYNSPLHF.

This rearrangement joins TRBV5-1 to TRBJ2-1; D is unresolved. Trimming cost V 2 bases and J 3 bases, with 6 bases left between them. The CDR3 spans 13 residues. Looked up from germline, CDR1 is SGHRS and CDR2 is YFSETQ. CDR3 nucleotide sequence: TGCGCCAGCAGCTTCCAGGTCTACAATGAGCAGTTCTTC. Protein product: CASSFQVYNEQFF.

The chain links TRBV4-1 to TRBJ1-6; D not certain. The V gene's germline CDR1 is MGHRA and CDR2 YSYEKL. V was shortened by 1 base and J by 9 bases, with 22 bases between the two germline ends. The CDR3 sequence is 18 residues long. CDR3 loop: CASSQGTPARSYGSPLHF. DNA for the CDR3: TGCGCCAGCAGCCAAGGTACCCCGGCGCGGAGTTACGGTTCACCCCTCCACTTT.

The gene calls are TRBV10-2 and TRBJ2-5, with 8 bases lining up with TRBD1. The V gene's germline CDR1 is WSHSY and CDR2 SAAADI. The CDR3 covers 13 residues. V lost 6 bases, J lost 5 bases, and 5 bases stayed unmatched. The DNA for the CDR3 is TGCGCCAGCAGGCAGGGGGCTAGTGAGACCCAGTACTTC. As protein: CASRQGASETQYF.

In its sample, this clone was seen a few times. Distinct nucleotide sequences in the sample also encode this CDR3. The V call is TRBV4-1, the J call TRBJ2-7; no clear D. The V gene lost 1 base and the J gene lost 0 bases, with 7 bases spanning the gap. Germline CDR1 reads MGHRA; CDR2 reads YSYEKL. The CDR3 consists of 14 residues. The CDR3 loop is CASSQGPGSYEQYF. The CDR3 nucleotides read TGCGCCAGCAGCCAAGGGCCGGGCTCCTACGAGCAGTACTTC.

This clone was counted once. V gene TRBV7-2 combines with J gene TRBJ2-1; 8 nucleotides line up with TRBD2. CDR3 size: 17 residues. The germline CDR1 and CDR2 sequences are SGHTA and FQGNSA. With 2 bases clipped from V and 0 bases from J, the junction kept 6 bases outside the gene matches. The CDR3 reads CASSLSGLGSSYNEQFF. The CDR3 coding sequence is TGTGCCAGCAGCTTATCGGGACTAGGGAGCTCCTACAATGAGCAGTTCTTC.

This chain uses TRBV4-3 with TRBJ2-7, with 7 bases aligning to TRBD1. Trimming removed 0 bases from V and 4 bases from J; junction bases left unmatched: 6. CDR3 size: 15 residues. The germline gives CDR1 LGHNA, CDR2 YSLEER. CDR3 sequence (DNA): TGCGCCAGCAGCCAAGAGTGGGCAGGGGGATACGAGCAGTACTTC. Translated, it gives CASSQEWAGGYEQYF.

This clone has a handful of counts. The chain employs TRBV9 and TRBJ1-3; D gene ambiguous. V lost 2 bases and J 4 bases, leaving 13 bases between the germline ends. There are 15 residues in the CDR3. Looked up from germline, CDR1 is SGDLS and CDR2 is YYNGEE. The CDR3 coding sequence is TGTGCCAGCAGCGTGCACACGGCAGGAGGAAACACCATATATTTT. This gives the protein CASSVHTAGGNTIYF.

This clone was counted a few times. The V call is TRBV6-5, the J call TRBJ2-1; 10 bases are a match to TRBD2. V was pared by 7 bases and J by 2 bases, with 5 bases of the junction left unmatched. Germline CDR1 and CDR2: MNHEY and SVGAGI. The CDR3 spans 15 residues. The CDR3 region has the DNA TGTGCCAGCACCAGAGCGGGGGGGGCCTACAATGAGCAGTTCTTC. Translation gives CASTRAGGAYNEQFF.

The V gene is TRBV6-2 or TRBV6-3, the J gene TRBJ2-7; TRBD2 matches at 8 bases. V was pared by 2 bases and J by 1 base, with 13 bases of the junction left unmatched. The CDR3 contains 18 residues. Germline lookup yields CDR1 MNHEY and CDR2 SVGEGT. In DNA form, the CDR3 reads TGTGCCAGCAGTTACCCTGTGTCTAGCGGGCGAGAGTCCTACGAGCAGTACTTC. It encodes CASSYPVSSGRESYEQYF.

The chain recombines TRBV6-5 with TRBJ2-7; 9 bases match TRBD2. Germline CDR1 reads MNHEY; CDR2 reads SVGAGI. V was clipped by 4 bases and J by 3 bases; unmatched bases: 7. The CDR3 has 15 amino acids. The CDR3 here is CASSLTGTSLYEQYF. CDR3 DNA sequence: TGTGCCAGCAGTTTAACCGGGACTAGCCTCTACGAGCAGTACTTC.

CDR3 sequence reads: CASSAGTAANYGYTF. CDR3 nucleotides: TGTGCCAGCAGCGCGGGGACGGCTGCTAACTATGGCTACACCTTC. V gene TRBV5-6 combines with J gene TRBJ1-2; a weak D match, TRBD1 (5 bases). V lost 4 bases and J lost 0, with 13 bases in between. Germline assignment: CDR1 SGHDT and CDR2 YYEEEE. The CDR3 is made up of 15 amino acids.

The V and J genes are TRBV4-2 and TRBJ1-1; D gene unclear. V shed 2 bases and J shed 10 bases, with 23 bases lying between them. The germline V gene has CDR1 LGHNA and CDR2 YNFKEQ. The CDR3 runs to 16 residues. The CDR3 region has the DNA TGTGCCAGCAGCCAACTATTAATCGAGGCAGGTGGGAGAGCTTTCTTT. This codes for CASSQLLIEAGGRAFF.

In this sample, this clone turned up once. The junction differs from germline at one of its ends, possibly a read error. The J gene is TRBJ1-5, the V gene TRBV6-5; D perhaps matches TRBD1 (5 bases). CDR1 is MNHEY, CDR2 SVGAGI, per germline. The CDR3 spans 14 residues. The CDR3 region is CATSLGGSNQPQHF. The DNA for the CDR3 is TGTGCCACCAGTTTGGGGGGTAGCAATCAGCCCCAGCATTTT.

The CDR3 nucleotides read TGTGCCAGTAGTATACTCGACAGGGAGAACACTGAAGCTTTCTTT. Its translation is CASSILDRENTEAFF. This chain joins TRBV19 and TRBJ1-1; 7 nucleotides line up with TRBD1. The CDR3 contains 15 residues. V was clipped by 2 bases and J by 1 base; unmatched bases: 4. From germline, CDR1 is LNHDA and CDR2 SQIVND (reference sequence). The entire variable domain, with the rest obtained from reference TRBV19 and TRBJ1-1, is as follows: DGGITQSPKYLFRKEGQNVTLSCEQNLNHDAMYWYRQDPGQGLRLIYYSQIVNDFQKGDIAEGYSVSREKKESFPLTVTSAQKNPTAFYLCASSILDRENTEAFFGQGTRLTVV.

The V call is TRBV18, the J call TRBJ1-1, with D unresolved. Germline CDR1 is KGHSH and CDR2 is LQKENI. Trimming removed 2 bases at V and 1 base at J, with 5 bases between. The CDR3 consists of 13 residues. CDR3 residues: CASSPGRNTEAFF. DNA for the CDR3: TGTGCCAGCTCACCAGGGCGGAACACTGAAGCTTTCTTT. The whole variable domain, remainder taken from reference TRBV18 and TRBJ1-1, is NAGVMQNPRHLVRRRGQEARLRCSPMKGHSHVYWYRQLPEEGLKFMVYLQKENIIDESGMPKERFSAEFPKEGPSILRIQQVVRGDSAAYFCASSPGRNTEAFFGQGTRLTVV.

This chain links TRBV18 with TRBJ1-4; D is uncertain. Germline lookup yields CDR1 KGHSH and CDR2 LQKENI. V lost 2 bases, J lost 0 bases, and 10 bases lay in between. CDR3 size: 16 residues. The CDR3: CASSPRITATNEKLFF. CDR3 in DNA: TGTGCCAGCTCACCAAGAATCACGGCAACTAATGAAAAACTGTTTTTT.